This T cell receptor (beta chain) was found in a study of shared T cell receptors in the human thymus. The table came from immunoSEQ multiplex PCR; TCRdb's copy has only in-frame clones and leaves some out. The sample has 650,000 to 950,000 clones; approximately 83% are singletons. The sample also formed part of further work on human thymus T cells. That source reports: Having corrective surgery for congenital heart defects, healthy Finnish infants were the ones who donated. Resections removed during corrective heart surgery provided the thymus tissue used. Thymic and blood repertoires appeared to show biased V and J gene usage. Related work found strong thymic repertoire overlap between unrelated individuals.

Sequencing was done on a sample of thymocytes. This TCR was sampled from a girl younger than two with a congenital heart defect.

CDR3 in amino acids: CASSDTGQGLNTEAFF. The CDR3 DNA reads as TGTGCCAGCAGCGACACTGGACAGGGATTGAACACTGAAGCTTTCTTT. This sequence joins TRBV7-3 and TRBJ1-1, with 8 bases lining up with TRBD1. Per germline, CDR1 SGHTA and CDR2 FQGTGA. Trimming at V came to 5 bases and at J to 0 bases, leaving 8 bases not matched to a gene. This CDR3 has 16 amino acids.